This TCR beta chain comes out of a study of CD8 T cells in Susac syndrome. Random hexamers were used to reverse transcribe the RNA input (about 0.5 to 1 ug). TCRdb reprocessed the immunoSEQ multiplex PCR reads with MiXCR, giving one entry per CDR3 protein. The sample lists about 400,000 distinct CDR3 sequences; approximately 85% were seen once. Trimming shortened V by 7 bases and J by 3 bases, and 13 bases separated the two germline ends. Germline assignment: CDR1 ENHRY and CDR2 SYGVKD. This CDR3 has 15 amino acids. This clonotype was obtained from a human donor with multiple sclerosis. The chain carries TRBV10-3 and TRBJ1-6, with D hard to call. The sample consisted of CD8+ T cells from PBMCs. The CDR3 protein is CAIKGKVNYNSPLHF. As DNA, the CDR3 is TGTGCCATCAAGGGTAAAGTGAACTATAATTCACCCCTCCACTTT.